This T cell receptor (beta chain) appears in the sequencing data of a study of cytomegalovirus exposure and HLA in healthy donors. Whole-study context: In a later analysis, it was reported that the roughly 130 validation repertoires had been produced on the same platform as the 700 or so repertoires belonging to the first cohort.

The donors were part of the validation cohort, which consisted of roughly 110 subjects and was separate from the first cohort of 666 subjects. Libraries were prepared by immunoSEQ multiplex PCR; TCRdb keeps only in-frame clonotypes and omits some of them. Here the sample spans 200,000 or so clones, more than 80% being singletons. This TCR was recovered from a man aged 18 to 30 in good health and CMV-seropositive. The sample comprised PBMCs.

CDR3 protein: CSAAPAGGSEQFF. The CDR3 DNA sequence: TGCAGCGCCGCCCCAGCGGGAGGGAGTGAGCAGTTCTTC. This chain connects TRBV29-1 to TRBJ2-1, with 10 bases aligning to TRBD2. CDR1 is SQVTM, CDR2 ANQGSEA, per germline. The CDR3 sequence is 13 residues long. With 7 bases clipped from V and 9 bases from J, the junction kept 9 bases outside the gene matches.